The source of this T cell receptor (beta chain) is a study of cytotoxic CD8 clonotypes in ibrutinib-treated CLL (dated by TCRdb to about 2021). With respect to the entire study: The cohort had some eleven relapsed/refractory and around 16 treatment-naive patients; some 17 were IGHV unmutated. Responses were partial in around 24 patients and complete in 2; after median about 70 months follow-up, around 15 stayed in remission and some twelve progressed. Samples at response were collected after a median of 12 months of treatment, with a range of about 6 to 40 months. On average, each sample had roughly 260,000 productive templates and tens of thousands of productive rearrangements. Longitudinal samples were obtainable from about 30% of the roughly 86 participants in the trial. Cryopreserved peripheral blood mononuclear cells were collected before treatment, at response, and at either disease progression or sustained remission. Every sample from remission and from progressive disease was obtained while the patients were still on ibrutinib.

A note on this clone: The target of this receptor is not known. No base qualities exist here, and no much larger clone lies one base off it.

Paper-wide results and their limitations: Baseline clonality was found to be higher than that of age-matched healthy donors and was strongly correlated with circulating CD8+ T-cell counts. Sustained-remission and progressing patients did not have matched sampling times, and lymph node repertoires were not examined. An increase in clonality was observed at ibrutinib response, with clonality remaining stable during sustained remission and falling back toward baseline at progression. Public clonotypes were rare and either contracted or stayed stable during treatment, and the rise in clonality at ibrutinib response reflected the expansion of private clonotypes.

What this sample's time point label stands for: progressive disease on ibrutinib. For TCR beta library preparation, approximately 2 micrograms of genomic DNA were extracted from the cryopreserved PBMCs. Longitudinal blood samples from CLL patients receiving ibrutinib monotherapy were subjected to high-throughput TCR beta sequencing. The patients took part in an open-label, single-center phase 2 trial of ibrutinib monotherapy. Trimming removed 6 bases from V and 4 bases from J; the gene matches leave 5 bases unexplained. The CDR3 goes from the cysteine to the phenylalanine over 13 residues. The entry retains the CDR3 DNA only, 39 bases that are in frame from base 1. The germline V gene encodes CDR1 MNHNY and CDR2 SVGAGI (reference sequence). A MiSeq instrument was used for deep resolution sequencing, which targeted depths ranging from 1 in 1 million up to 1 in 200,000 T cells, with coverage averaging 10x for each clonotype. The immunoSEQ hsTCRB Kit was used to generate the TCR beta libraries. The source study handled its data this way. The data were analyzed with ImmunoSEQ Analyzer and ImmunoSEQ Data Assistant, and V, D and J gene assignments followed IMGT definitions. Clonality, which ranges from 0 to 1, was calculated as one minus the normalized Shannon entropy of productive rearrangement frequencies. Only overrepresented clonotypes making up at least 0.05% of each patient's repertoire were included in the public clonotype analysis. About twelve repertoires from age-matched healthy donors, obtained from immuneACCESS, served as clonality controls. Not all clones reach the TCRdb copy of this immuneACCESS table, which keeps in-frame sequences only. Checked studies attribute under half of the gap to unresolved V genes and leave the rest unexplained. The V and J calls and clone size are taken from that table; D and trimming were inferred from the DNA. The sample data list 35,000 or so clones, and about two thirds of these were observed just once. Over 15% of the sample lies in the top ten.

The sequence joins TRBV6-6 to TRBJ1-2; 7 central bases correspond to TRBD1. Sequences were derived from PBMCs, sampled at disease progression, from a patient treated with ibrutinib. The origin of this receptor is a human donor with chronic lymphocytic leukemia. CDR3 loop: CASSPGQSYGYTF. The nucleotide sequence reads TGTGCCAGCAGCCCGGGACAGTCCTATGGCTACACCTTC.